This T cell receptor beta chain was obtained from a study of blood T cell repertoires in COVID-19. The CDR3 runs to 13 residues. V lost 8 bases to trimming and J lost 6 bases, with 14 bases between them. CDR1 is LNHDA and CDR2 is SQIVND in the germline V gene (reference sequence). Here immunoSEQ multiplex PCR was the method, and the copy in TCRdb shows in-frame clones only, minus some. The sample carries roughly 200,000 clones, about four fifths recorded once. The sequence was obtained from a man between 60 and 75 years old with acute or convalescent COVID-19. The sequencing input was peripheral blood. The rearrangement joins TRBV19 to TRBJ1-5; D is possibly TRBD1 (5 bases). DNA for the CDR3: TGTGCCAGTTCCCCAGGGCCAGGTCAGCCCCAGCATTTT. Amino acid sequence: CASSPGPGQPQHF.